This entry describes one T cell receptor beta chain. What it binds is not known. The study ran its PCR with 60 Vbeta and 13 Jbeta primers. TCRdb keeps only in-frame clones here, not all; method: immunoSEQ multiplex PCR. This table has about 140,000 clones, roughly 77% appearing once. The CDR3 is 13 residues long. Germline CDR1 LNHNV, CDR2 YYDKDF (reference sequence). V lost 0 bases and J 7 bases, leaving 7 bases between the germline ends. The source of the sample is a study of cytomegalovirus exposure and HLA in healthy donors. Study context: Prior work identified around 120 million unique TCR beta sequences in some 200 million T cells.

Study-wide findings and caveats: Some V segments, TRBV6-2 and TRBV6-3 among them, were indistinguishable and were therefore excluded. An observed cluster of highly shared sequence variants was recorded as a likely sequencing artifact. Most TCR sequences showed up rarely, but some public TCRs showed up in many donors.

This receptor was identified in a female donor in good health and CMV-seronegative. The chain uses TRBV15 and TRBJ1-3; D uncertain. The specimen sequenced was PBMCs. CDR3 loop: CATSRDQWNTIYF. In nucleotides, the CDR3 is TGTGCCACCAGCAGAGATCAGTGGAACACCATATATTTT. The whole variable domain, filled in from reference TRBV15 and TRBJ1-3, reads DAMVIQNPRYQVTQFGKPVTLSCSQTLNHNVMYWYQQKSSQAPKLLFHYYDKDFNNEADTPDNFQSRRPNTSFCFLDIRSPGLGDTAMYLCATSRDQWNTIYFGEGSWLTVV.